This TCR beta chain was captured by sequencing in a study of blood T cell repertoires in COVID-19. About the study: COVID-19 samples from acute and convalescent phases originated in the United States, Italy and Spain. Nucleic acid was either cDNA or gDNA, and it came from T cells, B-cell-depleted T cells, or PBMCs.

CDR1 ENHRY and CDR2 SYGVKD come from the germline V gene. CDR3 length: 12 amino acids. With 2 bases removed from V and 7 bases from J, the gap between germline ends came to 6 bases. Sequenced by immunoSEQ multiplex PCR; TCRdb stores in-frame clones only, minus some. The sample yields approximately 280,000 clones, around 89% seen once. The participants were between about 18 and 90 years old and came from some 25 US areas. Categorization into cohorts depended on clinical history that participants reported. The receptor comes from a woman under 30 with acute COVID-19. The specimen was PBMCs or T cells enriched from blood (not recorded which). The rearrangement uses TRBV10-3 and TRBJ2-1; D is unresolved. The CDR3 loop reads CAISEHFNEQFF. In DNA, the CDR3 is TGTGCCATCAGTGAGCACTTTAATGAGCAGTTCTTC.